Detailed here is one T cell receptor beta chain. This record comes from a study of blood T cells in healthy people across ages. It was with a sample-barcoded 5' primer and a J-beta primer mix that a second PCR of roughly 6 to 11 cycles was run. MiXCR, run by TCRdb on the 5' RACE reads, gives a single entry per CDR3 protein. The data hold 1.5 million to 2 million distinct CDR3 sequences, with about two fifths observed a single time. The CDR3 has 15 residues. The trim removed 8 bases at V and 4 bases at J, leaving 11 bases unmatched. Germline CDR1 and CDR2: LGHDT and YNNKEL (reference sequence). V gene TRBV3-1 combines with J gene TRBJ2-3, with 8 bases identical to TRBD1. Source material: blood. The TCR was taken from a human donor in good health. CDR3 in amino acids: CASHLSGQGPDTQYF. The CDR3 region has the DNA TGTGCCAGCCATCTATCTGGACAGGGCCCAGATACGCAGTATTTT.